The rows below give T cell receptor beta chains drawn from one sample of a study of blood T cell repertoires in COVID-19. Clones were read by immunoSEQ multiplex PCR, and TCRdb kept only the in-frame ones, dropping some. The profile shows about 130,000 clones, approximately 86% of them singletons. Specimen: peripheral blood. The receptors here all came from a woman between 70 and 85 years old with COVID-19, enrolled during active disease. CDR3s include the opening cysteine and the closing phenylalanine or tryptophan. The D gene is left open where the match is weak. Clone size is stated in some rows and not others, as once, few, many or a class when expanded.

size: once; D: NA; V: TRBV2; J: TRBJ2-5; CDR3: CASSDVFGGPQYF; DNA: TGTGCCAGCAGTGATGTGTTCGGGGGGCCCCAATACTTC
size: NA; D: NA; V: TRBV6-5; J: TRBJ2-3; CDR3: CASSLDSRIDTQYF; DNA: TGTGCCAGCAGTCTCGACAGCAGGATAGATACGCAGTATTTT
size: NA; D: NA; V: TRBV28; J: TRBJ2-3; CDR3: CASSFAGRPDTQYF; DNA: TGTGCCAGCAGTTTCGCAGGGCGCCCAGATACGCAGTATTTT
size: NA; D: NA; V: TRBV6-5; J: TRBJ1-1; CDR3: CASSRHRTEAFF; DNA: TGTGCCAGCAGCCGTCATCGGACTGAAGCTTTCTTT
size: NA; D: NA; V: TRBV4-1; J: TRBJ2-1; CDR3: CASSSYNEQFF; DNA: TGCGCCAGCAGTTCTTACAATGAGCAGTTCTTC
size: NA; D: NA; V: TRBV5-1; J: TRBJ1-6; CDR3: CASSRWTDNSPLHF; DNA: TGCGCCAGCAGCCGGTGGACAGATAATTCACCCCTCCACTTT
size: NA; D: NA; V: TRBV3-1/TRBV3-2; J: TRBJ2-5; CDR3: CASSQAYNQETQYF; DNA: TGTGCCAGCAGCCAAGCGTATAACCAAGAGACCCAGTACTTC
size: NA; D: TRBD1; V: TRBV9; J: TRBJ2-1; CDR3: CASSVRGDRINNEQFF; DNA: TGTGCCAGCAGCGTAAGGGGGGACAGGATTAATAATGAGCAGTTCTTC
size: NA; D: NA; V: TRBV21-1; J: TRBJ1-2; CDR3: CASSKDDRLYGYTF; DNA: TGTGCCAGCAGCAAAGACGACCGACTCTATGGCTACACCTTC
size: NA; D: NA; V: TRBV6-5; J: TRBJ1-5; CDR3: CASSYSTGSNQPQHF; DNA: TGTGCCAGCAGTTACTCGACAGGAAGCAATCAGCCCCAGCATTTT
size: NA; D: TRBD1; V: TRBV28; J: TRBJ1-5; CDR3: CASSKGGQVQPQHF; DNA: TGTGCCAGCAGCAAAGGGGGACAGGTTCAGCCCCAGCATTTT
size: NA; D: NA; V: TRBV9; J: TRBJ1-1; CDR3: CASSVSPGTEAFF; DNA: TGTGCCAGCAGCGTGTCCCCCGGTACTGAAGCTTTCTTT
size: NA; D: TRBD1; V: TRBV6-1; J: TRBJ1-5; CDR3: CASSEAGGEDQPQHF; DNA: TGTGCCAGCAGTGAAGCAGGGGGCGAAGATCAGCCCCAGCATTTT
size: NA; D: TRBD1; V: TRBV19; J: TRBJ1-2; CDR3: CASGDSNYGYTF; DNA: TGTGCCAGCGGGGACAGTAACTATGGCTACACCTTC
size: NA; D: TRBD1; V: TRBV5-4; J: TRBJ1-2; CDR3: CASSLVDRVSAGYTF; DNA: TGTGCCAGCAGCTTGGTTGACAGGGTGTCTGCGGGCTACACCTTC
size: once; D: NA; V: TRBV5-1; J: TRBJ2-6; CDR3: CASSLYSLTFSGANVLTF; DNA: TGCGCCAGCAGCTTATACTCCCTGACTTTCTCTGGGGCCAACGTCCTGACTTTC
size: NA; D: NA; V: TRBV18; J: TRBJ2-1; CDR3: CASSPPLRGVSYNEQFF; DNA: TGTGCCAGCTCACCTCCACTCCGCGGGGTGTCGTACAATGAGCAGTTCTTC
size: NA; D: NA; V: TRBV5-1; J: TRBJ1-4; CDR3: CASRDSLNEKLFF; DNA: TGCGCCAGCCGAGACAGCCTTAATGAAAAACTGTTTTTT
size: NA; D: NA; V: TRBV5-6; J: TRBJ2-5; CDR3: CASRSRDRETQYF; DNA: TGTGCCAGCCGAAGCAGGGATCGGGAGACCCAGTACTTC
size: NA; D: TRBD1; V: TRBV29-1; J: TRBJ2-1; CDR3: CSVGTETNNEQFF; DNA: TGCAGCGTGGGGACAGAAACAAACAATGAGCAGTTCTTC
size: NA; D: TRBD1; V: TRBV5-1; J: TRBJ2-3; CDR3: CASSSGQGASDTQYF; DNA: TGCGCCAGCAGCTCAGGACAGGGGGCTTCAGATACGCAGTATTTT
size: few; D: NA; V: TRBV5-1; J: TRBJ1-2; CDR3: CASSLEDRWGYTF; DNA: TGCGCCAGCAGCTTGGAAGACAGGTGGGGCTACACCTTC
size: NA; D: NA; V: TRBV30; J: TRBJ1-2; CDR3: CARPAGLSYTF; DNA: TGTGCGCGCCCGGCAGGGCTGAGCTACACCTTC
size: NA; D: NA; V: TRBV19; J: TRBJ2-7; CDR3: CASSLRDEQYF; DNA: TGTGCCAGTAGTCTACGAGACGAGCAGTACTTC
size: NA; D: TRBD2; V: TRBV7-9; J: TRBJ2-5; CDR3: CASSFGTSGETQYF; DNA: TGTGCCAGCAGCTTTGGGACTAGTGGAGAGACCCAGTACTTC
size: NA; D: NA; V: TRBV30; J: TRBJ2-7; CDR3: CAWTARGLSEQYF; DNA: TGTGCCTGGACCGCCAGGGGCCTTTCCGAGCAGTACTTC